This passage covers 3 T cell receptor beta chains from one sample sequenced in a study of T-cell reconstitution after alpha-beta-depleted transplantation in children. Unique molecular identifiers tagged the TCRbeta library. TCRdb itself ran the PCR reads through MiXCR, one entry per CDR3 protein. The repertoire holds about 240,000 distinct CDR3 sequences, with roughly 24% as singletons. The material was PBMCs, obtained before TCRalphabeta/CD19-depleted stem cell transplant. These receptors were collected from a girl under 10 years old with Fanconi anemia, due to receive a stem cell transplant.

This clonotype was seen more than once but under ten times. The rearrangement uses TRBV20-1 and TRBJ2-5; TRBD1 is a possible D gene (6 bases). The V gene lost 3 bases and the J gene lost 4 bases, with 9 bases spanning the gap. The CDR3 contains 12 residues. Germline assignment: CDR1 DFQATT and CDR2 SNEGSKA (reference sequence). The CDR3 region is CSASLGGETQYF. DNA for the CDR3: TGCAGTGCTAGTCTAGGGGGAGAGACCCAGTACTTC.

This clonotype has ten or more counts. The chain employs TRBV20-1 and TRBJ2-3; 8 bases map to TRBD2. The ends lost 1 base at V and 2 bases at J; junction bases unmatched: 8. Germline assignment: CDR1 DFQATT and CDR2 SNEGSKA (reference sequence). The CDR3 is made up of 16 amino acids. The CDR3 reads CSARARGLAPTDTQYF. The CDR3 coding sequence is TGCAGTGCTAGAGCTCGCGGACTAGCTCCCACAGATACGCAGTATTTT.

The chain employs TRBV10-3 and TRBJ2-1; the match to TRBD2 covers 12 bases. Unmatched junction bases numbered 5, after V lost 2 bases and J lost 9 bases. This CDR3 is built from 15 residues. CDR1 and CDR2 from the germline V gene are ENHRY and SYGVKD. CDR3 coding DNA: TGTGCCATCAGTGAGAGACTAGCGGGGGCCGGTGAGCAGTTCTTC. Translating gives CAISERLAGAGEQFF.